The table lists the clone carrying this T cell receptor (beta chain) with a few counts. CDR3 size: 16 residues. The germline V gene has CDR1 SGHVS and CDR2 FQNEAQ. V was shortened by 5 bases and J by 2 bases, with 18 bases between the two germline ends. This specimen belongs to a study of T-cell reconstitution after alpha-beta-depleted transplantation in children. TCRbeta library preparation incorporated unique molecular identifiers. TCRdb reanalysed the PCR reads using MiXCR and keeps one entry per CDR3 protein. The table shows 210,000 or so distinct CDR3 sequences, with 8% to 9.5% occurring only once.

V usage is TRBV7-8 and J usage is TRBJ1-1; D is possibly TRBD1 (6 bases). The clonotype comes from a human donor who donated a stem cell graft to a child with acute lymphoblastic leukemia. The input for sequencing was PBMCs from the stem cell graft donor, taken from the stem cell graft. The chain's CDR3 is CASSSALGGQNTEAFF. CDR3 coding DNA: TGTGCCAGCAGCAGCGCCCTCGGGGGACAAAACACTGAAGCTTTCTTT.